This T cell receptor beta chain derives from a study of blood T cell repertoires in COVID-19. Study summary: Material from acute and convalescent COVID-19 was sourced from the United States, Italy and Spain. T cells, B-cell-depleted T cells, or PBMCs provided the cDNA or gDNA that served as material.

The CDR3 is made up of 15 amino acids. CDR1 SGHDN and CDR2 FVKESK come from the germline V gene. The V and J ends lost 4 bases and 6 bases, in that order; junction bases with no gene match: 3. This table comes from immunoSEQ multiplex PCR, and its TCRdb copy is limited to in-frame clones, with some not included. The table lists over 80,000 clones, approximately 85% of them singletons. The chain links TRBV14 to TRBJ1-6, with 10 bases identical to TRBD1. What was sequenced was peripheral blood. This receptor was obtained from an elderly woman with active or convalescent COVID-19. The CDR3 DNA is TGTGCCAGCAGCCGGACAGGGGGAGGTAATTCACCCCTCCACTTT. Residues: CASSRTGGGNSPLHF.